This T cell receptor beta chain came from a study of cytomegalovirus exposure and HLA in healthy donors. Study results and caveats: In a later analysis, most CMV-associated TCR beta chains appeared HLA-restricted. It was only CMV serostatus that was available as immune exposure information.

Comments on this clone: The target antigen is unknown.

The CDR3 contains 14 residues. Germline V CDR1 and CDR2: SGHDN, FVKESK. The ends lost 5 bases at V and 6 bases at J; junction bases unmatched: 7. PCR employed 60 Vbeta and 13 Jbeta primers. Sequenced by immunoSEQ multiplex PCR; TCRdb stores in-frame clones only, minus some. Here the sample table reports about 72,000 clones. Sequencing was done on a sample of PBMCs. The rearrangement joins TRBV14 to TRBJ1-1; 9 nucleotides line up with TRBD1. This TCR was sampled from a man in his forties in good health and CMV-seronegative. This CDR3 is CASSYTGGASEAFF. The CDR3 DNA reads as TGTGCCAGCAGCTACACAGGGGGCGCTTCTGAAGCTTTCTTT.